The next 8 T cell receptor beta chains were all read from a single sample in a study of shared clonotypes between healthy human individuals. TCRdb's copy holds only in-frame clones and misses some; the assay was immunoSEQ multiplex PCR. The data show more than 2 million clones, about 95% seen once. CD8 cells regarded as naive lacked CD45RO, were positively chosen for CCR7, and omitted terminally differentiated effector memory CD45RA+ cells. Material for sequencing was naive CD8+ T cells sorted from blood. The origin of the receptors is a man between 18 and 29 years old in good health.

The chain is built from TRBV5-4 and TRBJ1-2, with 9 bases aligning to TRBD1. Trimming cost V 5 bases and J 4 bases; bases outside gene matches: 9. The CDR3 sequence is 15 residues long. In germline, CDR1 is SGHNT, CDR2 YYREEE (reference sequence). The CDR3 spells CASSNTGTGFYGYTF. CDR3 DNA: TGTGCCAGCAGTAATACCGGGACAGGGTTCTATGGCTACACCTTC.

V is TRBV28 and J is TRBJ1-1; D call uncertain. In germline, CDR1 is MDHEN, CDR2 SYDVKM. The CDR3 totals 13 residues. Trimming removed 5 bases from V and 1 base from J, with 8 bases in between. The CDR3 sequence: CASSIQENTEAFF. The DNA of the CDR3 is TGTGCCAGCAGTATCCAGGAGAACACTGAAGCTTTCTTT.

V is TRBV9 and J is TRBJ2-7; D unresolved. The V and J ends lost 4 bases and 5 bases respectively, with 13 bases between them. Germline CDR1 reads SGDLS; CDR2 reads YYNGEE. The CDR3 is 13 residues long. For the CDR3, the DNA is TGTGCCAGCAGCCGACTTTCAATAGACGAGCAGTACTTC. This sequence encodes CASSRLSIDEQYF.

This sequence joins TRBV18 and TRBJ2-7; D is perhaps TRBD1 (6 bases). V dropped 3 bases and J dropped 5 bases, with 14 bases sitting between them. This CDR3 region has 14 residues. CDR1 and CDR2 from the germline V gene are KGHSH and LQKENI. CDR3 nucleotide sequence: TGTGCCAGCTCACCCCGGGACAATCTTCACGAGCAGTACTTC. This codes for CASSPRDNLHEQYF.

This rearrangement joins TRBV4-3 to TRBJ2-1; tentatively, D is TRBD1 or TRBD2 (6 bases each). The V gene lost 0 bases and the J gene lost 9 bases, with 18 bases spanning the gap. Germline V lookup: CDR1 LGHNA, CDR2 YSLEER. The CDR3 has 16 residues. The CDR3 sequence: CASSQDIGGSQIEQFF. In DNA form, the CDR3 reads TGCGCCAGCAGCCAAGATATAGGGGGGTCCCAAATTGAGCAGTTCTTC.

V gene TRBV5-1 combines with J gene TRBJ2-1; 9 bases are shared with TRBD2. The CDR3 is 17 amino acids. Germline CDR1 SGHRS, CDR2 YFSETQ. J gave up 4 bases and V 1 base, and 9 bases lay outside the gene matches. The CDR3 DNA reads TGCGCCAGCAGCTTGTTGCGCCTAGCGGGGAGGTACAATGAGCAGTTCTTC. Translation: CASSLLRLAGRYNEQFF.

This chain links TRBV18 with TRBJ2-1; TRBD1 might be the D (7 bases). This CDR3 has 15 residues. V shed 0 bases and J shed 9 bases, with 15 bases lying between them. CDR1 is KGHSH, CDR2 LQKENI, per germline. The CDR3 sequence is CASSPPVYRGGEQFF. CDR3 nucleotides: TGTGCCAGCTCACCACCAGTGTACAGGGGAGGTGAGCAGTTCTTC. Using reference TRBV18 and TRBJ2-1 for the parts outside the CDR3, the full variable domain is NAGVMQNPRHLVRRRGQEARLRCSPMKGHSHVYWYRQLPEEGLKFMVYLQKENIIDESGMPKERFSAEFPKEGPSILRIQQVVRGDSAAYFCASSPPVYRGGEQFFGPGTRLTVL.

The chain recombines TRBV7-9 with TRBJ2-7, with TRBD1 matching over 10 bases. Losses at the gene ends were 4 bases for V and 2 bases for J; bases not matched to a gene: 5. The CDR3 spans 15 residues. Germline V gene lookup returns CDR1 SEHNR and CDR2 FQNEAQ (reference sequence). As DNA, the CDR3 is TGTGCCAGCAGCTATCGGGACAGGGGAGCCTACGAGCAGTACTTC. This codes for CASSYRDRGAYEQYF.